The sequence of this TCR beta chain was determined in a study of T cell repertoires in cytomegalovirus infection. For the study at large: From public TCR beta signatures came an indication of both CMV infection and matching HLA type.

TCRdb processed the reads anew with MiXCR; each CDR3 protein has one entry. Of over 50,000 distinct CDR3 sequences listed, 20% to 25% are singletons. This clonotype was seen a few times. Its antigen is undetermined. The junction does not match germline at one end; this may be a read error. Regarding the study as a whole: Dominating the ex vivo response were TCR beta clonotypes that were CMV-specific and HLA-C-restricted.

The CDR3 runs 13 residues. Germline V gene data show CDR1 as LNHNV and CDR2 as YYDKDF (reference sequence). The source was CD8+ T cells from cultured PBMCs, collected from culture after CMV antigen stimulation. This sequence originates from a human donor in good health (CMV status not recorded). Some clones in this sample may be carry-over from other donors' samples. The gene calls are TRBV15 and TRBJ1-2; D gene ambiguous. DNA for the CDR3: TGTGCCACCACAGCTGACTTTAACTACGGCTACACCTTC. It is translated as CATTADFNYGYTF.